This T cell receptor (beta chain) is drawn from a study of blood T cell repertoires in COVID-19. Study-level information: The cDNA or gDNA used as material had been derived from T cells, B-cell-depleted T cells, or PBMCs.

Under the authors' procedure: Reference gene primers were amplified, and this amplification served to estimate nucleated cell counts. TCRdb keeps only in-frame clones here, not all; method: immunoSEQ multiplex PCR. V, J and clone size derive from that table, while D and trimming were established from the DNA sequence. The table shows 71,000 or so clones, with just under 85% occurring only once. The CDR3 runs 17 residues. Germline lookup yields CDR1 SGHAT and CDR2 FQDESV (reference sequence). Losses at the gene ends were 0 bases for V and 2 bases for J; bases not matched to a gene: 6. The receptor comes from a man aged 70 or older with acute or convalescent COVID-19. V is TRBV11-1 and J is TRBJ2-7, with 11 bases identical to TRBD1. Input material: peripheral blood. As DNA, the CDR3 is TGTGCCAGCAGCTTAGCTTCTTCGGGACAGGGGGCCTACGAGCAGTACTTC. As protein: CASSLASSGQGAYEQYF.